Below, 24 T cell receptor beta chains from the same sample are listed, as sequenced in a study of OX40 agonist ivuxolimab in advanced cancers. Method: immunoSEQ multiplex PCR; TCRdb's copy keeps in-frame clones and lacks some. The data contain about 24,000 clones, 65% to 85% of them singletons. Material: CD4+ or CD8+ T cells sorted from blood, obtained in a trial of the OX40 agonist ivuxolimab. These TCRs come from an adult with an advanced solid tumor such as melanoma, head and neck, liver or kidney cancer.

The V call is TRBV5-4, the J call TRBJ1-3; tentatively, D is TRBD1 (6 bases). V gave up 5 bases and J gave up 1 base, with 16 bases separating them. Germline V gives CDR1 SGHNT, CDR2 YYREEE (reference sequence). The CDR3 length is 16 residues. The CDR3 is CASSREQGLSGNTIYF. CDR3 in DNA: TGTGCCAGCAGTCGTGAACAGGGTCTTTCTGGAAACACCATATATTTT.

The CDR3 DNA reads TGCGCCAGCAGCCAGCCGGGACTAGCGGGAGGCTATTCCTACGAGCAGTACTTC. Amino acid sequence: CASSQPGLAGGYSYEQYF. The chain links TRBV5-1 to TRBJ2-7; 15 nucleotides agree with TRBD2. CDR1 is SGHRS, CDR2 YFSETQ, per germline. The CDR3 has 18 amino acids. Germline trimming cut 4 bases from V and 1 base from J; bases unmatched to any gene: 9.

The rearrangement joins TRBV11-2 to TRBJ2-2, with no clear D. Trimming stripped 6 bases from V and 7 bases from J, with 6 bases between. This CDR3 is built from 11 residues. The germline V gene encodes CDR1 SGHAT and CDR2 FQNNGV. The CDR3 protein is CASSNLGELFF. CDR3 coding DNA: TGTGCCAGCAGTAATCTCGGGGAGCTGTTTTTT.

With respect to this clone: The CDR3 ends on some other residue instead of the conserved phenylalanine or tryptophan, so this is likely a read error. This sequence joins TRBV7-2 and TRBJ1-6, with D possibly TRBD1 on 6 matching bases. V lost 1 base and J 9 bases, leaving 10 bases between the germline ends. Germline CDR1 and CDR2: SGHTA and FQGNSA. The CDR3 spans 14 residues. CDR3: CASSLDRVASPLHL. In DNA form, the CDR3 reads TGTGCCAGCAGCTTAGACAGGGTTGCTTCACCCCTCCACCTT.

This clone appeared a single time. This rearrangement joins TRBV27 to TRBJ2-5; perhaps TRBD2 as D (5 bases). V was clipped by 5 bases and J by 1 base, with 14 bases between them. The germline V gene encodes CDR1 MNHEY and CDR2 SMNVEV (reference sequence). This CDR3 contains 15 residues. The CDR3 sequence: CASSPLTGIQETQYF. CDR3 DNA: TGTGCCAGCAGTCCCCTTACCGGGATCCAAGAGACCCAGTACTTC.

The V and J genes are TRBV4-3 and TRBJ1-5; D unresolved. This CDR3 has 14 amino acids. Between the trimmed V and J ends, which lost 0 bases and 3 bases, there was a span of 6 bases. From germline, CDR1 is LGHNA and CDR2 YSLEER. CDR3: CASSQDPINQPQHF. The CDR3 nucleotides read TGCGCCAGCAGCCAAGACCCGATCAATCAGCCCCAGCATTTT.

The chain links TRBV2 to TRBJ1-3; no clear D gene. Looked up from germline, CDR1 is SNHLY and CDR2 is FYNNEI. The V and J ends lost 6 bases and 2 bases respectively, with 11 bases between them. This CDR3 region has 14 residues. As DNA, the CDR3 is TGTGCCAGCAGGGACGGCGCAACTGGAAACACCATATATTTT. Protein product: CASRDGATGNTIYF.

The V gene is TRBV5-1, the J gene TRBJ2-3, with D unclear. The germline V gene has CDR1 SGHRS and CDR2 YFSETQ. This CDR3 region has 15 residues. V lost 0 bases and J 2 bases, leaving 10 bases between the germline ends. In nucleotides, the CDR3 is TGCGCCAGCAGCTTGGCCGGCACACACACAGATACGCAGTATTTT. This codes for CASSLAGTHTDTQYF.

This chain connects TRBV15 to TRBJ2-7; D might be TRBD1 (5 bases). Trimming removed 3 bases at V and 0 bases at J, with 15 bases between. The CDR3 runs to 16 residues. The germline V gene encodes CDR1 LNHNV and CDR2 YYDKDF (reference sequence). In DNA, the CDR3 is TGTGCCACCAGCAGTGGGCAGGGCCGGAGCTCCTACGAGCAGTACTTC. Its protein is CATSSGQGRSSYEQYF.

The chain carries TRBV13 and TRBJ2-7, with D perhaps TRBD2 (6 bases). Trimming stripped 5 bases from V and 0 bases from J, with 11 bases between. Germline CDR1 reads PRHDT; CDR2 reads FYEKMQ (reference sequence). The CDR3 is 14 amino acids. CDR3 sequence: CASSLPGSSYEQYF. The CDR3, as DNA: TGTGCCAGCAGCCTTCCCGGGAGCTCCTACGAGCAGTACTTC.

This chain links TRBV18 with TRBJ2-7; 9 bases line up with TRBD1. CDR1 KGHSH and CDR2 LQKENI come from the germline V gene. The junction had 10 bases not matched to a gene; V was cut back by 6 bases and J by 7 bases. The CDR3 length is 14 residues. CDR3 protein: CASSRGQGMGEQYF. The CDR3 DNA reads as TGTGCCAGCTCCCGAGGACAGGGGATGGGGGAGCAGTACTTC.

This clone counts as medium-sized (0.01 to 0.1%). The chain employs TRBV6-5 and TRBJ1-3; 8 bases agree with TRBD1. The CDR3 extends over 14 amino acids. Germline CDR1 is MNHEY and CDR2 is SVGAGI. The ends lost 7 bases at V and 7 bases at J; junction bases unmatched: 9. CDR3 bases: TGTGCCAGCATTCCTCAGGGGGCCAGGAACACCATATATTTT. Protein sequence: CASIPQGARNTIYF.

The genes are TRBV29-1 and TRBJ2-1; 9 bases fit TRBD2. Germline-derived CDR1 and CDR2 are SQVTM and ANQGSEA. Trimming at V came to 0 bases and at J to 5 bases, leaving 8 bases not matched to a gene. There are 16 residues in the CDR3. CDR3 residues: CSVEEGRGGFDNEQFF. The CDR3 DNA sequence: TGCAGCGTTGAAGAAGGGCGGGGGGGATTTGACAATGAGCAGTTCTTC.

The V call is TRBV19, the J call TRBJ2-1; the match to TRBD2 covers 14 bases. The ends lost 1 base at V and 7 bases at J; junction bases unmatched: 3. Germline assignment: CDR1 LNHDA and CDR2 SQIVND (reference sequence). The CDR3 consists of 16 residues. The CDR3: CASSIGTSGRRNEQFF. The CDR3, as DNA: TGTGCCAGTAGTATAGGGACTAGCGGGAGGAGGAATGAGCAGTTCTTC. The variable domain in full, completed from reference TRBV19 and TRBJ2-1, reads DGGITQSPKYLFRKEGQNVTLSCEQNLNHDAMYWYRQDPGQGLRLIYYSQIVNDFQKGDIAEGYSVSREKKESFPLTVTSAQKNPTAFYLCASSIGTSGRRNEQFFGPGTRLTVL.

This clone was detected ten times or more. This sequence joins TRBV7-2 and TRBJ1-5, with TRBD1 as a possible D gene (6 bases). The length of the CDR3 is 14 residues. V dropped 5 bases and J dropped 3 bases, with 11 bases sitting between them. Germline V gives CDR1 SGHTA, CDR2 FQGNSA. The CDR3 sequence is CASSARGTNQPQHF. DNA for the CDR3: TGTGCCAGCAGCGCGAGGGGGACCAATCAGCCCCAGCATTTT.

The J gene is TRBJ2-4, the V gene TRBV7-2; tentative D call: TRBD2 (5 bases). The CDR3 contains 14 residues. V dropped 5 bases and J dropped 5 bases, with 13 bases sitting between them. Germline CDR1 is SGHTA and CDR2 is FQGNSA. The CDR3 loop reads CASSPRGSENIQYF. The CDR3 region has the DNA TGTGCCAGCAGCCCCCGGGGATCTGAAAACATTCAGTACTTC.

This clone has just one count. The rearrangement links TRBV27 to TRBJ2-1, with TRBD2 matching over 7 bases. The trim removed 5 bases at V and 10 bases at J, leaving 17 bases unmatched. The CDR3 runs 16 residues. Germline CDR1 MNHEY, CDR2 SMNVEV (reference sequence). The CDR3 bases are TGTGCCAGCAGTACCATCATGAGCGGGTGGGAGGGAGAGCAGTTCTTC. Residues: CASSTIMSGWEGEQFF.

The rearrangement joins TRBV10-2 to TRBJ2-7; 7 nucleotides match TRBD2. The germline V gene encodes CDR1 WSHSY and CDR2 SAAADI. The CDR3 spans 13 residues. V lost 5 bases to trimming and J lost 0 bases; unmatched junction nucleotides: 1. CDR3 region: CASSSSGSYEQYF. The CDR3 DNA is TGCGCCAGCAGTTCTAGCGGCTCCTACGAGCAGTACTTC.

The chain uses TRBV15 and TRBJ2-5; TRBD1 might be the D (5 bases). The CDR3 has 16 amino acids. V was clipped by 0 bases and J by 5 bases, with 16 bases between them. Germline V gene sequence: CDR1 LNHNV, CDR2 YYDKDF (reference sequence). The CDR3 sequence: CATSREQIRVRETQYF. CDR3 coding DNA: TGTGCCACCAGCAGAGAACAAATCAGGGTTAGGGAGACCCAGTACTTC.

The rearrangement links TRBV13 to TRBJ1-6; D may be TRBD1 (5 bases). The CDR3 is 15 residues long. Germline CDR1 and CDR2: PRHDT and FYEKMQ (reference sequence). V lost 3 bases and J lost 7, with 13 bases in between. The chain's CDR3 is CASSFRVGRNSPLHF. The CDR3 bases are TGTGCCAGCAGCTTTAGAGTGGGGCGAAATTCACCCCTCCACTTT. Full variable domain (missing parts from reference TRBV13 and TRBJ1-6): AAGVIQSPRHLIKEKRETATLKCYPIPRHDTVYWYQQGPGQDPQFLISFYEKMQSDKGSIPDRFSAQQFSDYHSELNMSSLELGDSALYFCASSFRVGRNSPLHFGNGTRLTVT.

This chain links TRBV5-6 with TRBJ2-5, with no clear D. Trimming shortened V by 3 bases and J by 4 bases, and 10 bases separated the two germline ends. The CDR3 is 13 amino acids. Looked up from germline, CDR1 is SGHDT and CDR2 is YYEEEE. The CDR3 coding sequence is TGTGCCAGCAGCTATCCCAGCGTAGAGACCCAGTACTTC. This encodes CASSYPSVETQYF.

This clone came up a few times. This chain connects TRBV7-6 to TRBJ1-3; no reliable D call. The germline CDR1 and CDR2 sequences are SGHVS and FNYEAQ. V gave up 3 bases and J gave up 2 bases, with 17 bases separating them. CDR3 length equals 17 residues. The CDR3 DNA is TGTGCCAGCAGCTTTCTAAGCCCGGGGATAGCTGGAAACACCATATATTTT. Translation: CASSFLSPGIAGNTIYF.

The chain recombines TRBV28 with TRBJ2-7; 10 bases are a match to TRBD2. Trimming took 7 bases from V and 0 from J; bases not matched to a gene: 12. This CDR3 spans 17 amino acids. Germline V gene lookup returns CDR1 MDHEN and CDR2 SYDVKM. CDR3 sequence (DNA): TGTGCCAGCAAAGCGGACAGACTAGCGGGTCGCTCCTACGAGCAGTACTTC. Protein sequence: CASKADRLAGRSYEQYF.

This chain uses TRBV5-1 with TRBJ2-7; D is unresolved. Between the trimmed V and J ends, which lost 2 bases and 6 bases, there was a span of 18 bases. This CDR3 is built from 15 residues. Germline V gene lookup returns CDR1 SGHRS and CDR2 YFSETQ. This chain's CDR3 is CASSFGLRQSGEQYF. The CDR3 nucleotides are TGCGCCAGCAGCTTCGGGCTTCGGCAATCTGGCGAGCAGTACTTC.